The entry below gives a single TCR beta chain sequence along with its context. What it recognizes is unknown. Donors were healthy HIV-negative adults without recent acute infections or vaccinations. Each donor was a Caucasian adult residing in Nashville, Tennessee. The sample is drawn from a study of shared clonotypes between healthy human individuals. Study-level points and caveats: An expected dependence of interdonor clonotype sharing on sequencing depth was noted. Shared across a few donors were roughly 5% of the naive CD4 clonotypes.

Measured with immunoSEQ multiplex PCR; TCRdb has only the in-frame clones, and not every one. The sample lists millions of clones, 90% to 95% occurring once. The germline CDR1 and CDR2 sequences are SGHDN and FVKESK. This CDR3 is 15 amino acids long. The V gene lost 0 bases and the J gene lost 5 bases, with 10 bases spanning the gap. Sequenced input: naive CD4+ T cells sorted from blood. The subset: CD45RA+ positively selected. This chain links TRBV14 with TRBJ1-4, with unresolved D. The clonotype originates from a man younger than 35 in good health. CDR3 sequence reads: CASSQESGLNEKLFF. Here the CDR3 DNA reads TGTGCCAGCAGCCAAGAATCAGGCTTGAATGAAAAACTGTTTTTT.